The 27 T cell receptor beta chains below all came from one sample that was sequenced in a study of T cell responses to AZD1222 COVID-19 vaccine. The protocol was immunoSEQ multiplex PCR, while the TCRdb copy is restricted to in-frame clones and leaves out a portion. The repertoire holds about 140,000 clones, approximately 90% seen once, with approximately 2.8% in the top ten. This specimen consisted of peripheral blood, obtained on day 0 of AZD1222 vaccination. These receptors came from an adult in good health.

The chain carries TRBV11-2 and TRBJ1-6; 8 nucleotides align to TRBD1. From germline, CDR1 is SGHAT and CDR2 FQNNGV. Unmatched junction bases numbered 4, after V lost 2 bases and J lost 4 bases. The CDR3 length is 16 residues. Here the CDR3 reads CASSLPGTGYNSPLHF. The DNA for the CDR3 is TGTGCCAGCAGCTTACCCGGGACAGGTTATAATTCACCCCTCCACTTT.

The CDR3 here is CASTRDRGAEKLFF. The CDR3 DNA is TGTGCCAGCACCCGGGACAGGGGGGCTGAAAAACTGTTTTTT. This chain links TRBV3-1 (or the pseudogene TRBV3-2) with TRBJ1-4, with 11 bases lining up with TRBD1. The CDR3 length is 14 residues. From germline, CDR1 is LGHDT and CDR2 YNNKEL (reference sequence). Losses at the gene ends were 7 bases for V and 7 bases for J; bases not matched to a gene: 5.

The rearrangement uses TRBV7-3 and TRBJ2-7; 7 bases fit TRBD2. The CDR3 runs 15 residues. The germline gives CDR1 SGHTA, CDR2 FQGTGA. J was trimmed by 6 bases and V by 5 bases; bases with no gene match: 13. CDR3 region: CASSKTKAGEGEQYF. Written as DNA, the CDR3 is TGTGCCAGCAGCAAGACGAAGGCGGGAGAGGGCGAGCAGTACTTC.

This rearrangement joins TRBV7-9 to TRBJ1-5, with a tentative D call TRBD1 (5 bases). In germline, CDR1 is SEHNR, CDR2 FQNEAQ (reference sequence). CDR3 size: 16 residues. Deletions cut 5 bases from V and 2 bases from J, with 16 bases between. The CDR3 region is CASSAGRGVGNQPQHF. Written as DNA, the CDR3 is TGTGCCAGCAGCGCAGGGAGGGGAGTGGGCAATCAGCCCCAGCATTTT. Full variable domain (rest looked up from reference TRBV7-9 and TRBJ1-5): DTGVSQNPRHKITKRGQNVTFRCDPISEHNRLYWYRQTLGQGPEFLTYFQNEAQLEKSRLLSDRFSAERPKGSFSTLEIQRTEQGDSAMYLCASSAGRGVGNQPQHFGDGTRLSIL.

The chain employs TRBV2 and TRBJ1-4, with 9 bases matching TRBD1. This CDR3 contains 15 residues. V was clipped by 6 bases and J by 8 bases; unmatched bases: 10. Germline V CDR1 and CDR2: SNHLY, FYNNEI. The CDR3 loop is CASSALTGGNEKLFF. In DNA, the CDR3 is TGTGCCAGCAGCGCTCTGACAGGGGGGAACGAAAAACTGTTTTTT.

This clone was observed a single time. V and J are TRBV7-3 and TRBJ2-3; TRBD1 might be the D (5 bases). The CDR3 totals 14 residues. V lost 5 bases to trimming and J lost 3 bases, with 12 bases between them. The germline V gene encodes CDR1 SGHTA and CDR2 FQGTGA. The CDR3 DNA follows: TGTGCCAGCAGCCTCGTGGGGCGTACAGATACGCAGTATTTT. Protein: CASSLVGRTDTQYF. Using reference TRBV7-3 and TRBJ2-3 for the parts outside the CDR3, the full variable domain is GAGVSQTPSNKVTEKGKYVELRCDPISGHTALYWYRQSLGQGPEFLIYFQGTGAADDSGLPNDRFFAVRPEGSVSTLKIQRTERGDSAVYLCASSLVGRTDTQYFGPGTRLTVL.

This clone has just one count. The rearrangement joins TRBV2 to TRBJ2-7, with D tentatively TRBD2 (6 bases). Germline CDR1 and CDR2: SNHLY and FYNNEI. This CDR3 region has 15 residues. Deletions cut 6 bases from V and 4 bases from J, with 19 bases between. The CDR3 spells CASRARDSWTYEQYF. The DNA for the CDR3 is TGTGCCAGCAGGGCCCGGGACTCATGGACTTACGAGCAGTACTTC.

The chain couples TRBV6-4 to TRBJ1-4, with D unresolved. The CDR3 is 14 residues long. Germline V gene lookup returns CDR1 MRHNA and CDR2 SNTAGT. The V gene lost 4 bases and the J gene lost 13 bases, with 19 bases spanning the gap. This chain's CDR3 is CASSGQDLSVGLFF. CDR3 DNA: TGTGCCAGCAGTGGGCAGGACCTTAGTGTGGGACTGTTTTTT.

The rearrangement uses TRBV15 and TRBJ1-5; D perhaps matches TRBD1 (6 bases). Germline CDR1 and CDR2: LNHNV and YYDKDF (reference sequence). V was trimmed by 5 bases and J by 5 bases, leaving 13 bases between them. The CDR3 is made up of 14 amino acids. The CDR3 loop is CATSGYQGYQPQHF. CDR3 bases: TGTGCCACCAGCGGATATCAGGGGTATCAGCCCCAGCATTTT.

The chain employs TRBV11-2 and TRBJ2-1; 9 nucleotides match TRBD2. There are 16 residues in the CDR3. The germline CDR1 and CDR2 sequences are SGHAT and FQNNGV. Trimming at V came to 4 bases and at J to 6 bases, leaving 10 bases not matched to a gene. CDR3 nucleotides: TGTGCCAGCAGCTCAGTGGCGACTAGCGGAGGCAATGAGCAGTTCTTC. Residues: CASSSVATSGGNEQFF.

As DNA, the CDR3 is TGTGCCAGCAGCCCCCGGGGGGCCTTCGAGGCGGGGGCCAACGTCCTGACTTTC. It codes for CASSPRGAFEAGANVLTF. The chain joins TRBV11-2 to TRBJ2-6; tentative D call: TRBD2 (7 bases). V was trimmed by 5 bases and J by 4 bases, leaving 21 bases between them. The CDR3 runs 18 residues. The germline V gene encodes CDR1 SGHAT and CDR2 FQNNGV.

This clone was picked up one time. The chain recombines TRBV7-3 with TRBJ2-2; D unclear. The CDR3 extends over 12 amino acids. Trimming cost V 4 bases and J 6 bases, with 6 bases left between them. Germline lookup yields CDR1 SGHTA and CDR2 FQGTGA. CDR3 loop: CASSSMAGELFF. Written as DNA, the CDR3 is TGTGCCAGCAGCTCTATGGCCGGGGAGCTGTTTTTT.

The chain couples TRBV5-1 to TRBJ1-2, with 8 bases that match TRBD1. In germline, CDR1 is SGHRS, CDR2 YFSETQ. V was pared by 7 bases and J by 6 bases, with 14 bases of the junction left unmatched. The CDR3 is 15 amino acids. The CDR3 sequence is CASSTGPGGDHGYTF. The CDR3 nucleotides are TGCGCCAGCTCGACGGGACCAGGGGGCGATCATGGCTACACCTTC.

This clone was seen a single time. The gene calls are TRBV5-1 and TRBJ2-2; 8 bases map to TRBD2. The length of the CDR3 is 16 residues. Germline trimming cut 0 bases from V and 2 bases from J; bases unmatched to any gene: 3. Germline CDR1 is SGHRS and CDR2 is YFSETQ. The CDR3 region has the DNA TGCGCCAGCAGCTTGGGAGCGGGGGAAAACACCGGGGAGCTGTTTTTT. Its translation is CASSLGAGENTGELFF. Based on the CDR3 plus reference TRBV5-1 and TRBJ2-2, the full variable domain is KAGVTQTPRYLIKTRGQQVTLSCSPISGHRSVSWYQQTPGQGLQFLFEYFSETQRNKGNFPGRFSGRQFSNSRSEMNVSTLELGDSALYLCASSLGAGENTGELFFGEGSRLTVL.

This chain connects TRBV7-2 to TRBJ1-3; D not certain. Per germline, CDR1 SGHTA and CDR2 FQGNSA. CDR3 length: 14 amino acids. V lost 3 bases and J 0 bases, leaving 6 bases between the germline ends. The CDR3, as DNA: TGTGCCAGCAGCTTTTCCGACTCTGGAAACACCATATATTTT. This sequence encodes CASSFSDSGNTIYF. Combining the CDR3 with reference TRBV7-2 and TRBJ1-3 gives the whole variable domain GAGVSQSPSNKVTEKGKDVELRCDPISGHTALYWYRQSLGQGLEFLIYFQGNSAPDKSGLPSDRFSAERTGGSVSTLTIQRTQQEDSAVYLCASSFSDSGNTIYFGEGSWLTVV.

This chain connects TRBV5-1 to TRBJ2-1, with 7 positions matching TRBD2. The V gene end was trimmed by 3 bases and the J gene end by 6 bases; junction bases not matched to a gene: 9. The germline V gene has CDR1 SGHRS and CDR2 YFSETQ. This CDR3 spans 15 amino acids. The CDR3: CASSSQNRGGNEQFF. In nucleotides, the CDR3 is TGCGCCAGCAGCTCCCAGAATCGCGGGGGCAATGAGCAGTTCTTC.

The V and J genes are TRBV5-6 and TRBJ1-6; the D gene is possibly TRBD1 (5 bases). The CDR3 contains 15 residues. Germline lookup yields CDR1 SGHDT and CDR2 YYEEEE. Trimming pared 4 bases from V and 11 bases from J, leaving 19 bases between. In DNA form, the CDR3 reads TGTGCCAGCAGCCGAGTAGGGGAAGGAGGACCACCCCTCCACTTT. Its protein product is CASSRVGEGGPPLHF.

The chain couples TRBV24-1 to TRBJ1-1, with TRBD1 identical over 7 bases. The V gene's germline CDR1 is KGHDR and CDR2 SFDVKD. The junction had 12 bases not matched to a gene; V was cut back by 5 bases and J by 4 bases. There are 16 residues in the CDR3. The CDR3 here is CATSGPPTGPGTEAFF. In DNA form, the CDR3 reads TGTGCCACCAGTGGACCCCCGACAGGGCCGGGCACTGAAGCTTTCTTT.

The chain recombines TRBV9 with TRBJ1-5, with 8 positions matching TRBD1. CDR1 and CDR2 from the germline V gene are SGDLS and YYNGEE. CDR3 length: 16 amino acids. V lost 3 bases and J lost 6; bases outside the gene matches: 11. CDR3 sequence: CASSASTGGRGQPQHF. In DNA, the CDR3 is TGTGCCAGCAGCGCCAGCACAGGGGGTCGAGGTCAGCCCCAGCATTTT.

This rearrangement joins TRBV3-1 (or the pseudogene TRBV3-2) to TRBJ2-1; 9 bases are shared with TRBD1. The CDR3 contains 16 residues. The ends lost 2 bases at V and 6 bases at J; junction bases unmatched: 8. Germline values: CDR1 LGHDT, CDR2 YNNKEL (reference sequence). For the CDR3, the DNA is TGTGCCAGCAGCCAATCACAGGGGGCAGCCCCCAATGAGCAGTTCTTC. It yields the protein CASSQSQGAAPNEQFF.

V is TRBV24-1 and J is TRBJ2-3; D remains ambiguous. V lost 3 bases and J lost 4, with 7 bases in between. CDR3 length equals 13 residues. Germline CDR1 KGHDR, CDR2 SFDVKD. The CDR3: CATSDAVPDTQYF. CDR3 bases: TGTGCCACCAGTGATGCCGTCCCAGATACGCAGTATTTT.

This clone was detected once. This chain links TRBV7-2 with TRBJ2-4; TRBD2 aligns across 7 bases. CDR3 length equals 13 residues. Looked up from germline, CDR1 is SGHTA and CDR2 is FQGNSA. J gave up 8 bases and V 5 bases, and 6 bases lay outside the gene matches. CDR3: CASSVNRGDIQYF. The DNA for the CDR3 is TGTGCCAGCAGCGTAAACCGGGGGGACATTCAGTACTTC.

V usage is TRBV19 and J usage is TRBJ1-2; 10 nucleotides agree with TRBD1. This CDR3 has 15 residues. Per the germline V gene, CDR1 is LNHDA and CDR2 is SQIVND (reference sequence). With V trimmed by 6 bases and J by 8 bases, 12 bases remained unmatched. CDR3 bases: TGTGCCAGTAGAACGGCGAGACAGGGGGCACGGGGCTACACCTTC. Translation: CASRTARQGARGYTF.

The chain employs TRBV6-5 and TRBJ1-5; unclear D gene. The V end was cut by 6 bases, the J end by 4 bases, with 10 bases between. The CDR3 loop spans 13 amino acids. Germline V gives CDR1 MNHEY, CDR2 SVGAGI. CDR3 sequence reads: CASSTVDNQPQHF. The CDR3 region has the DNA TGTGCCAGCAGCACTGTGGATAATCAGCCCCAGCATTTT.

This rearrangement joins TRBV7-2 to TRBJ2-1, with a possible D match to TRBD1 (5 bases). There are 15 residues in the CDR3. Germline CDR1 and CDR2: SGHTA and FQGNSA. V shed 5 bases and J shed 4 bases, with 15 bases lying between them. CDR3 nucleotides: TGTGCCAGCAGCACCCGATCGACAGTATACAATGAGCAGTTCTTC. Its protein product is CASSTRSTVYNEQFF.

This clone appeared once. The chain combines TRBV28 with TRBJ2-7; a weak D match, TRBD2 (6 bases). CDR3 length equals 15 residues. Trimming pared 3 bases from V and 2 bases from J, leaving 14 bases between. In germline, CDR1 is MDHEN, CDR2 SYDVKM. The CDR3 reads CASSFGRELPYEQYF. CDR3 nucleotides: TGTGCCAGCAGTTTCGGACGGGAGCTCCCCTACGAGCAGTACTTC. Full variable domain (remainder filled in from reference TRBV28 and TRBJ2-7): DVKVTQSSRYLVKRTGEKVFLECVQDMDHENMFWYRQDPGLGLRLIYFSYDVKMKEKGDIPEGYSVSREKKERFSLILESASTNQTSMYLCASSFGRELPYEQYFGPGTRLTVT.

The chain couples TRBV10-1 to TRBJ1-1; D gene ambiguous. V lost 5 bases to trimming and J lost 0 bases, with 7 bases between them. Germline loops: CDR1 WNHNN, CDR2 SYGVQD (reference sequence). The CDR3 totals 13 residues. CDR3 residues: CASSWGMNTEAFF. The DNA of the CDR3 is TGCGCCAGCAGTTGGGGTATGAACACTGAAGCTTTCTTT.